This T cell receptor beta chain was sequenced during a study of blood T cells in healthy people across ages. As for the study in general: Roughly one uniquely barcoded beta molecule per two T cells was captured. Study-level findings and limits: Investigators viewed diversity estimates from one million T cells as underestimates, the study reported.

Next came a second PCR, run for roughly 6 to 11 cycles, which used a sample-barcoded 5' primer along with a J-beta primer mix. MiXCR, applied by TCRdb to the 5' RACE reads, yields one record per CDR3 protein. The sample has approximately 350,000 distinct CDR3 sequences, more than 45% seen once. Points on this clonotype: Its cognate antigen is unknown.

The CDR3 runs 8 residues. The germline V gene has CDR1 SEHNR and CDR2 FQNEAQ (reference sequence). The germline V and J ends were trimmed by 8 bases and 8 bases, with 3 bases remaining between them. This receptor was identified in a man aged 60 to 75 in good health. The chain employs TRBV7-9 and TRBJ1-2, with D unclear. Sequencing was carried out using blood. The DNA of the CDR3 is TGTGCCAGCCCCGGCTACACCTTC. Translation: CASPGYTF.